These 24 T cell receptor beta chains came from one sample sequenced in a study of T cell responses to AZD1222 COVID-19 vaccine (TCRdb year 2021). Libraries were built with the immunoSEQ multiplex PCR assay. The clones in this table, taken by TCRdb from immuneACCESS, are in-frame only. Not every clone is retained; where verified, under half of the shortfall comes from an unresolved V gene, and the cause of the rest is unknown. This sample lists 95,000 to 150,000 clones; roughly 89% were detected once. Roughly 4.5% of the sample lies in the top ten. Interpreted using the paper, the time point label stands for: baseline before first vaccination. The source was peripheral blood, collected on day 0 of AZD1222 vaccination. Every receptor here comes from an adult in good health.

This chain links TRBV30 with TRBJ2-4; the match to TRBD1 covers 7 bases. J was trimmed by 6 bases and V by 4 bases; bases with no gene match: 6. This CDR3 region has 13 residues. CDR1 and CDR2 from the germline V gene are GTSNPN and SVGIG (reference sequence). The DNA for the CDR3 is TGTGCCTGGACAGGGACAGCCGGAAACATTCAGTACTTC. Amino acid sequence: CAWTGTAGNIQYF. Combining the CDR3 with reference TRBV30 and TRBJ2-4 gives the whole variable domain SQTIHQWPATLVQPVGSPLSLECTVEGTSNPNLYWYRQAAGRGLQLLFYSVGIGQISSEVPQNLSASRPQDRQFILSSKKLLLSDSGFYLCAWTGTAGNIQYFGAGTRLSVL.

The J gene is TRBJ1-4, the V gene TRBV7-9, with D unresolved. This CDR3 contains 16 residues. CDR1 and CDR2 from the germline V gene are SEHNR and FQNEAQ (reference sequence). V lost 5 bases to trimming and J lost 8 bases, with 21 bases between them. DNA for the CDR3: TGTGCCAGCAGCCCCCCGACGGCAGCTAAAGGAGAAAAACTGTTTTTT. This translates into CASSPPTAAKGEKLFF.

This clone turned up a few times. J is TRBJ1-2 and V is TRBV28, with a tentative D call TRBD1 (6 bases). This CDR3 has 14 amino acids. Per germline, CDR1 MDHEN and CDR2 SYDVKM. Trimming removed 8 bases from V and 6 bases from J, with 19 bases in between. The CDR3: CASSPGGGRDGYTF. The DNA for the CDR3 is TGTGCCAGCTCCCCCGGGGGCGGAAGGGATGGCTACACCTTC.

The rearrangement uses TRBV7-2 and TRBJ1-1; TRBD1 agrees at 7 bases. CDR1 is SGHTA, CDR2 FQGNSA, per germline. J was trimmed by 0 bases and V by 3 bases; bases with no gene match: 7. CDR3 length: 16 residues. The CDR3 spells CASSFRDSRMNTEAFF. DNA for the CDR3: TGTGCCAGCAGCTTCCGGGACAGCCGAATGAACACTGAAGCTTTCTTT.

This clone was picked up a small number of times. The chain combines TRBV10-2 with TRBJ1-1; possible D gene TRBD1, 6 bases. The V end lost 5 bases, the J end lost 6 bases, and 13 bases lay between the germline ends. Germline loops: CDR1 WSHSY, CDR2 SAAADI. The CDR3 length is 13 residues. As DNA, the CDR3 is TGCGCCAGCAGTCCTACAGGGAGCCCTGAAGCTTTCTTT. Translated: CASSPTGSPEAFF.

The chain combines TRBV28 with TRBJ2-1; 10 positions match TRBD2. J lost 6 bases, V lost 6 bases, and 5 bases had no gene match. CDR3 length: 14 amino acids. CDR1 is MDHEN, CDR2 SYDVKM, per germline. In DNA form, the CDR3 reads TGTGCCAGCAGCGAAAGCGGGGGGGGCAATGAGCAGTTCTTC. Translation: CASSESGGGNEQFF. Filled out from reference TRBV28 and TRBJ2-1, the complete variable domain reads DVKVTQSSRYLVKRTGEKVFLECVQDMDHENMFWYRQDPGLGLRLIYFSYDVKMKEKGDIPEGYSVSREKKERFSLILESASTNQTSMYLCASSESGGGNEQFFGPGTRLTVL.

The chain recombines TRBV7-6 with TRBJ2-2; possibly TRBD1 for D (5 bases). The CDR3 runs 18 residues. V was cut by 2 bases and J by 0 bases, with 16 bases left in between. Germline CDR1 and CDR2: SGHVS and FNYEAQ. The CDR3 DNA follows: TGTGCCAGCAGCTTAAGGGGTACGAGGACCGCGAACACCGGGGAGCTGTTTTTT. Protein sequence: CASSLRGTRTANTGELFF.

The V call is TRBV6-4, the J call TRBJ2-1; weak D call: TRBD2 (5 bases). This CDR3 region has 14 residues. Germline V CDR1 and CDR2: MRHNA, SNTAGT. V gave up 0 bases and J gave up 8 bases, with 11 bases separating them. CDR3 region: CASSDSREVHEQFF. The CDR3 DNA reads as TGTGCCAGCAGTGACTCCCGGGAAGTCCATGAGCAGTTCTTC.

The V gene is TRBV19, the J gene TRBJ1-3, with unresolved D. This CDR3 is built from 14 residues. Trimming left V 5 bases short and J 4 bases short, with 12 bases between. CDR1 and CDR2 from the germline V gene are LNHDA and SQIVND (reference sequence). The DNA of the CDR3 is TGTGCCAGTAGTTGGGCGGGAACAGGAAACACCATATATTTT. Amino acid sequence: CASSWAGTGNTIYF.

The chain recombines TRBV27 with TRBJ1-6; tentative D call: TRBD1 (5 bases). In germline, CDR1 is MNHEY, CDR2 SMNVEV (reference sequence). V lost 4 bases and J 7 bases, leaving 11 bases between the germline ends. The CDR3 covers 14 residues. The CDR3 DNA follows: TGTGCCAGCAGTTCCAGGGCGGGGAATTCACCCCTCCACTTT. Its translation is CASSSRAGNSPLHF.

CDR3 sequence: CASSPTNLEAFF. The CDR3 DNA reads as TGTGCCAGCTCACCAACCAACCTTGAAGCTTTCTTT. V and J are TRBV18 and TRBJ1-1; D gene unclear. This CDR3 contains 12 residues. Germline V gene data show CDR1 as KGHSH and CDR2 as LQKENI. V lost 2 bases and J 7 bases, leaving 8 bases between the germline ends.

This chain joins TRBV24-1 and TRBJ2-3; D not resolved. This CDR3 is 14 amino acids long. Trimming left V 3 bases short and J 6 bases short, with 12 bases between. Germline V lookup: CDR1 KGHDR, CDR2 SFDVKD. CDR3 region: CATSDVDREDTQYF. In DNA, the CDR3 is TGTGCCACCAGTGATGTAGATCGCGAGGATACGCAGTATTTT.

The chain uses TRBV2 and TRBJ2-7; 10 bases are shared with TRBD1. CDR1 and CDR2 (germline): SNHLY, FYNNEI. This CDR3 is 13 amino acids long. The trim removed 10 bases at V and 2 bases at J, leaving 5 bases unmatched. The CDR3 is CATGTGVTYEQYF. The CDR3 DNA reads as TGTGCCACCGGGACAGGGGTAACCTACGAGCAGTACTTC.

The genes are TRBV10-3 and TRBJ2-7, with D maybe TRBD1 (6 bases). This CDR3 has 16 amino acids. The V end was cut by 4 bases, the J end by 1 base, with 17 bases between. Germline lookup yields CDR1 ENHRY and CDR2 SYGVKD. CDR3 nucleotide sequence: TGTGCCATCAGTGGGGGGCCCGGGACACTATCCTACGAGCAGTACTTC. It yields the protein CAISGGPGTLSYEQYF.

The V call is TRBV24-1, the J call TRBJ2-2; D is possibly TRBD1 (6 bases). With 9 bases removed from V and 2 bases from J, the gap between germline ends came to 9 bases. The CDR3 extends over 13 amino acids. Germline-derived CDR1 and CDR2 are KGHDR and SFDVKD. CDR3: CATRTANTGELFF. CDR3 DNA: TGTGCCACCCGGACAGCCAACACCGGGGAGCTGTTTTTT.

This clone was seen only a few times. The chain has TRBV6-5 and TRBJ2-1, with TRBD2 matching over 11 bases. Germline V gene lookup returns CDR1 MNHEY and CDR2 SVGAGI. The CDR3 runs 16 residues. J gave up 8 bases and V 4 bases, and 10 bases lay outside the gene matches. The DNA of the CDR3 is TGTGCCAGCAGTTCCATCCCCGGGACTAGCGGAGATGAGCAGTTCTTC. Translating gives CASSSIPGTSGDEQFF.

This chain uses TRBV9 with TRBJ2-1; D gene ambiguous. The CDR3 has 14 amino acids. Germline loops: CDR1 SGDLS, CDR2 YYNGEE. Trimming removed 3 bases at V and 6 bases at J, with 13 bases between. The CDR3 sequence is CASSGLLWGNEQFF. DNA for the CDR3: TGTGCCAGCAGCGGCCTGCTGTGGGGCAATGAGCAGTTCTTC.

CDR3 residues: CSARAGTRYEQYF. CDR3 DNA sequence: TGCAGTGCTCGTGCCGGGACTAGGTACGAGCAGTACTTC. This chain links TRBV20-1 with TRBJ2-7; 8 bases are a match to TRBD2. With 5 bases clipped from V and 4 bases from J, the junction kept 7 bases outside the gene matches. There are 13 residues in the CDR3. Germline V gives CDR1 DFQATT, CDR2 SNEGSKA (reference sequence).

The sample holds one count of this clone. The chain has TRBV28 and TRBJ1-5; maybe TRBD1 (6 bases). V was cut by 5 bases and J by 6 bases, with 23 bases left in between. Germline values: CDR1 MDHEN, CDR2 SYDVKM. This CDR3 spans 17 amino acids. The CDR3 nucleotides are TGTGCCAGCAGTCAGGGGTGGGGGTCCCAGGGATCTCAGCCCCAGCATTTT. Amino acid sequence: CASSQGWGSQGSQPQHF.

The gene calls are TRBV19 and TRBJ2-3, with D unresolved. Germline CDR1 LNHDA, CDR2 SQIVND (reference sequence). CDR3 size: 14 residues. V gave up 1 base and J gave up 4 bases, with 9 bases separating them. CDR3 coding DNA: TGTGCCAGTAGTATAGGTAACGTACCAGATACGCAGTATTTT. It is translated as CASSIGNVPDTQYF.

CDR3 sequence reads: CASSPARQGTQYF. The CDR3 bases are TGTGCCAGCAGCCCAGCACGACAGGGGACCCAGTACTTC. The J gene is TRBJ2-5, the V gene TRBV7-6; 7 bases match TRBD1. The ends lost 5 bases at V and 7 bases at J; junction bases unmatched: 7. This CDR3 has 13 amino acids. The germline V gene encodes CDR1 SGHVS and CDR2 FNYEAQ.

V is TRBV25-1 and J is TRBJ2-5, with D possibly being TRBD1 or TRBD2 (5 bases each). CDR3 length: 15 amino acids. Trimming left V 1 base short and J 5 bases short, with 14 bases between. CDR1 MGHDK and CDR2 SYGVNS come from the germline V gene. DNA of the CDR3: TGTGCCAGCAGTGAATTAAGCTCGGGGCAGGAGACCCAGTACTTC. It translates to CASSELSSGQETQYF. Full variable domain (rest looked up from reference TRBV25-1 and TRBJ2-5): EADIYQTPRYLVIGTGKKITLECSQTMGHDKMYWYQQDPGMELHLIHYSYGVNSTEKGDLSSESTVSRIRTEHFPLTLESARPSHTSQYLCASSELSSGQETQYFGPGTRLLVL.

The V call is TRBV9, the J call TRBJ2-5, with D perhaps matching TRBD1 or TRBD2 (7 bases each). Per germline, CDR1 SGDLS and CDR2 YYNGEE. V dropped 6 bases and J dropped 3 bases, with 12 bases sitting between them. There are 13 residues in the CDR3. CDR3 region: CASTPGGEETQYF. The CDR3 DNA reads TGTGCCAGCACCCCAGGGGGGGAAGAGACCCAGTACTTC.

This clone was seen only a few times. The rearrangement joins TRBV27 to TRBJ2-1; 8 bases are shared with TRBD2. Germline CDR1 is MNHEY and CDR2 is SMNVEV (reference sequence). J lost 1 base, V lost 5 bases, and 7 bases had no gene match. The CDR3 has 16 residues. CDR3 bases: TGTGCCAGCAGTCCCATGACTAGCGCTTCCTACAATGAGCAGTTCTTC. It codes for CASSPMTSASYNEQFF.